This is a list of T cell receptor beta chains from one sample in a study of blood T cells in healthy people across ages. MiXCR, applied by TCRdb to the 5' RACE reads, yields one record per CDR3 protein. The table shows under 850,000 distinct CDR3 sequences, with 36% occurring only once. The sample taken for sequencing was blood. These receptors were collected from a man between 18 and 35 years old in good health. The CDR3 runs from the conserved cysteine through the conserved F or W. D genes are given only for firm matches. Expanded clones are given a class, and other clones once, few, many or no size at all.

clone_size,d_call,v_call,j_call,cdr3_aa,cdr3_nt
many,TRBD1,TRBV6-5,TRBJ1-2,CASNDGQDYGYTF,TGTGCCAGCAATGACGGACAGGACTATGGCTACACCTTC
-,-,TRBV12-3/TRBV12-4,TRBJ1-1,CASSLTGGRGDTEAFF,TGTGCCAGCAGTTTGACCGGGGGACGAGGCGACACTGAAGCTTTCTTT
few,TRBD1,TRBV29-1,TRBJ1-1,CSATGGHEAFF,TGCAGCGCGACAGGGGGTCATGAAGCTTTCTTT
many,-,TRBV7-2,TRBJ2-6,CASSPAGANVLTF,TGTGCCAGCAGCCCTGCTGGGGCCAACGTCCTGACTTTC
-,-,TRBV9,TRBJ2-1,CASSVGGNYNEQFF,TGTGCCAGCAGCGTAGGGGGAAACTACAATGAGCAGTTCTTC
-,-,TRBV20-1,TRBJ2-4,CSARDPGLAKNIQYF,TGCAGTGCTAGGGATCCTGGTCTAGCCAAAAACATTCAGTACTTC
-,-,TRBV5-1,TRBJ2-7,CASSLEAYSYEQYF,TGCGCCAGCAGCTTGGAAGCCTACTCCTACGAGCAGTACTTC
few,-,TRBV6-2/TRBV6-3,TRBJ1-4,CASSYGPRLFF,TGTGCCAGCAGTTATGGTCCCCGCCTGTTTTTT
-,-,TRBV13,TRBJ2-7,CAGSLGRSASSYEQYF,TGTGCCGGCAGCTTAGGACGGTCCGCAAGCTCCTACGAGCAGTACTTC
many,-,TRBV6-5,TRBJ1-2,CASSKGRQNGYTF,TGTGCCAGCAGTAAGGGACGGCAAAATGGCTACACCTTC
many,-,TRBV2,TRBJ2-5,CASSGTAFQETQYF,TGTGCCAGCAGTGGTACAGCATTCCAAGAGACCCAGTACTTC
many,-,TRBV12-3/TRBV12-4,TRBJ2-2,CASSPGTRNTGELFF,TGTGCCAGCAGTCCCGGGACCAGGAACACCGGGGAGCTGTTTTTT
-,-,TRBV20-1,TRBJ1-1,CSTAGVTNTEAFF,TGCAGTACCGCTGGAGTGACGAACACTGAAGCTTTCTTT
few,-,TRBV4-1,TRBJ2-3,CASSPRRFLSSTDTQYF,TGCGCCAGCAGCCCCCGACGGTTCCTTTCCAGCACAGATACGCAGTATTTT
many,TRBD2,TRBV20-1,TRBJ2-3,CSARDASGGEADTQYF,TGCAGTGCTAGAGATGCTAGCGGGGGGGAGGCAGATACGCAGTATTTT
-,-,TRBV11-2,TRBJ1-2,CASEAIRYGYTF,TGTGCCAGCGAGGCGATTCGCTATGGCTACACCTTC
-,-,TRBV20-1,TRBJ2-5,CSASVLGRGVPETQYF,TGCAGTGCTAGTGTTCTGGGCAGGGGCGTGCCGGAGACCCAGTACTTC
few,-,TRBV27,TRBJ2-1,CASRPGLLGGNEQFF,TGTGCCAGCAGACCCGGGCTCCTCGGGGGCAATGAGCAGTTCTTC
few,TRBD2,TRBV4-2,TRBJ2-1,CASSQDPRGGRGEQFF,TGTGCCAGCAGCCAAGATCCGCGGGGGGGCCGAGGTGAGCAGTTCTTC
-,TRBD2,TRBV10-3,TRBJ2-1,CTISQTSGGAGGGQFF,TGTACCATCAGTCAAACCAGCGGGGGGGCCGGTGGTGGGCAGTTCTTC
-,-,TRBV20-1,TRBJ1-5,CSAREDSHQHF,TGCAGTGCTAGAGAGGACAGTCACCAGCATTTT
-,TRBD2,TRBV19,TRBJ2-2,CASSSSGGASGELFF,TGTGCCAGTAGTTCTAGCGGGGGGGCCTCCGGGGAGCTGTTTTTT
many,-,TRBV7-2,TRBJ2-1,CASSFGLDNEQFF,TGTGCCAGCAGCTTTGGGTTAGACAATGAGCAGTTCTTC